This T cell receptor (beta chain) was identified during a study of OX40 agonist ivuxolimab in advanced cancers. Study-level information: The patients' treatment was ivuxolimab, an agonistic anti-OX40 (CD134) antibody. There were three patients with partial responses, one having hepatocellular carcinoma and two cutaneous melanoma. From roughly 23 to 90 years was the age range, with a mean of about 54 years, and nearly 85% were male.

Points on this clone: Its antigen is not known.

Overall study findings and caveats: Dosing at 0.1 to 3.0 mg/kg was accompanied by clonal expansion of CD4+ and CD8+ blood T cells by week 6.

This CDR3 contains 15 residues. V shed 4 bases, J shed 6 bases, and the junction held 10 bases outside the gene matches. CDR1 and CDR2 (germline): SGHNT, YYREEE (reference sequence). Profiled with immunoSEQ multiplex PCR; TCRdb holds only in-frame clones, not every one. The table records about 150,000 clones, 94% of them present only once. This sequence originates from an adult with an advanced solid tumor such as melanoma, head and neck, liver or kidney cancer. The sample here was CD4+ or CD8+ T cells sorted from blood, taken in a trial of the OX40 agonist ivuxolimab. The rearrangement links TRBV5-4 to TRBJ1-5; 7 bases fit TRBD1. CDR3 region: CASSTIDRVGQPQHF. CDR3 in DNA: TGTGCCAGCAGCACCATAGACAGGGTCGGTCAGCCCCAGCATTTT.